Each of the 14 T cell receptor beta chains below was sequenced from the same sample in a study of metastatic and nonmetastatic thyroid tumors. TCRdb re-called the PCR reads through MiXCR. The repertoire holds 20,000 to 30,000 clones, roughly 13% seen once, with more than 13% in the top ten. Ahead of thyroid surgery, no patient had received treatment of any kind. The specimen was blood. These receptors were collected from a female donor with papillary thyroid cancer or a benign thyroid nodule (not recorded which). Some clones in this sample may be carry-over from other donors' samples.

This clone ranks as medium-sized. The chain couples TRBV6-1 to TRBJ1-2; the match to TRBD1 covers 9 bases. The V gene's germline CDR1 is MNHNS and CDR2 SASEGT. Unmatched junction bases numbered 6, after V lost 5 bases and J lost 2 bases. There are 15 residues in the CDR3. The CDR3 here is CASSPRTGANYGYTF. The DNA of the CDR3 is TGTGCCAGCAGTCCAAGGACAGGGGCCAACTATGGCTACACCTTC.

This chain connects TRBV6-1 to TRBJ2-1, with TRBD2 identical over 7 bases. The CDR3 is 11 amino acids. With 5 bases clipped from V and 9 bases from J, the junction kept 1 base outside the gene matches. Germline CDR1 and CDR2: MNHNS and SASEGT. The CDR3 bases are TGTGCCAGCAGTCGGGAGGTTGAGCAGTTCTTC. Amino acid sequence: CASSREVEQFF.

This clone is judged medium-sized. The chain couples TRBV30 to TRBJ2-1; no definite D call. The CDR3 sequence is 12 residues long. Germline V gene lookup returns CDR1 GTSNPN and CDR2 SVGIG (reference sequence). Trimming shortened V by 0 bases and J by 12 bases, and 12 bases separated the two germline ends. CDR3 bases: TGTGCCTGGAGTGTACCTGCCTACGCGCAGTTCTTC. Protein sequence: CAWSVPAYAQFF.

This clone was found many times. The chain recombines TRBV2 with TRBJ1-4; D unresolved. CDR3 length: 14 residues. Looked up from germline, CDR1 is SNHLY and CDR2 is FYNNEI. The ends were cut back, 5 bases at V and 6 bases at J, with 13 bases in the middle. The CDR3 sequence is CASSIDPRYEKLFF. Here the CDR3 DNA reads TGTGCCAGCAGTATTGACCCCCGCTATGAAAAACTGTTTTTT.

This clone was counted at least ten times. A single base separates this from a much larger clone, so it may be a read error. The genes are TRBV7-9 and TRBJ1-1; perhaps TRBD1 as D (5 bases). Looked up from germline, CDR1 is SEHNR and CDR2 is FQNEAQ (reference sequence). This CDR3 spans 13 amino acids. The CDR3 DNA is TGTGCCGGCAGCCCGGCGGGGGGCACTGAAGCTTTCTTT. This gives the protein CAGSPAGGTEAFF.

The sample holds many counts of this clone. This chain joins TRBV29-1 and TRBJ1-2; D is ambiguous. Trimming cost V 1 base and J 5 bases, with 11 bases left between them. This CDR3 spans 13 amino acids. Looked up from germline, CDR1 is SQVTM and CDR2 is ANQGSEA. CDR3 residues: CSVEAGYGYGYTF. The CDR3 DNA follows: TGCAGCGTTGAAGCCGGGTACGGGTATGGCTACACCTTC.

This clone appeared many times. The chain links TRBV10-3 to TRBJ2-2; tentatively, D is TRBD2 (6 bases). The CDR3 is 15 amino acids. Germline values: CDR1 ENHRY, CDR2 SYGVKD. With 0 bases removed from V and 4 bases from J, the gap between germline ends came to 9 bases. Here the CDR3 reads CAISESTSSTGELFF. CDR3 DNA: TGTGCCATCAGTGAGTCGACTAGTAGCACCGGGGAGCTGTTTTTT.

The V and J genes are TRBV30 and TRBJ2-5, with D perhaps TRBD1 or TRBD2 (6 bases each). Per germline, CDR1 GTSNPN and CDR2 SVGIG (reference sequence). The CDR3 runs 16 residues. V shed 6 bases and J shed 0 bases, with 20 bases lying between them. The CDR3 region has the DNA TGTGCCTGTGCGGGGCTCGGGGGCCGTGACCAAGAGACCCAGTACTTC. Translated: CACAGLGGRDQETQYF.

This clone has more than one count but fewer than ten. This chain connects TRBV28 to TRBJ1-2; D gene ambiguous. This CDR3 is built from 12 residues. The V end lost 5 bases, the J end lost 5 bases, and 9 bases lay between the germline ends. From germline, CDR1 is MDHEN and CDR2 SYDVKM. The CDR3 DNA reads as TGTGCCAGCAGTCCAGGCCCATATGGCTACACCTTC. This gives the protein CASSPGPYGYTF.

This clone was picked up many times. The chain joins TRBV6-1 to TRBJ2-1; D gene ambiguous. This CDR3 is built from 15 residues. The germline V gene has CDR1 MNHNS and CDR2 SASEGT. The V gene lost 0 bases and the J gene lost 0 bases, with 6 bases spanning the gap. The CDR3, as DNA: TGTGCCAGCAGTGAAGCGCTTAGCTCCTACAATGAGCAGTTCTTC. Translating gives CASSEALSSYNEQFF.

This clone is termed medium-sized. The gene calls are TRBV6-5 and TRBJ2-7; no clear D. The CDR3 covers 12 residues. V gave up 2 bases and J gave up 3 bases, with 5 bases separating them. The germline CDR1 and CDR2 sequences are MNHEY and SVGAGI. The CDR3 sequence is CASSYPDYEQYF. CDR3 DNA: TGTGCCAGCAGTTACCCCGACTACGAGCAGTACTTC.

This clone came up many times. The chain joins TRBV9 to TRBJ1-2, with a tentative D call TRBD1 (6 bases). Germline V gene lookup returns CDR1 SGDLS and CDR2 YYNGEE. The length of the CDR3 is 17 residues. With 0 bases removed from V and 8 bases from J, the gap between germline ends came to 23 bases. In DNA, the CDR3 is TGTGCCAGCAGCGTAGGAGTGGGGGCGGAACATCCTAGCGGCTACACCTTC. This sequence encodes CASSVGVGAEHPSGYTF.

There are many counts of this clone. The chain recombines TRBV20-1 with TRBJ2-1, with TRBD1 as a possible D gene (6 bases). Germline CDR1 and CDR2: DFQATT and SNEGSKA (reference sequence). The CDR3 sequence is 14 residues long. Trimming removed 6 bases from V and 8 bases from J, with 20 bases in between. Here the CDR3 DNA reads TGCAGTGCCCCGAACAGGGTAGGGGTCTATGAGCAGTTCTTC. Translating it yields CSAPNRVGVYEQFF.

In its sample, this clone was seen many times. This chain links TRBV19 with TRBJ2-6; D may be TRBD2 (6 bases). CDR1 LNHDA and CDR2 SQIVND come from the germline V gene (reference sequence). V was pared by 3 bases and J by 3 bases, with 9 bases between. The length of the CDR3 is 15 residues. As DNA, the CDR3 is TGTGCCAGTAGTATGGGGGGAGTTGGGGCCAACGTCCTGACTTTC. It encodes CASSMGGVGANVLTF.